This T cell receptor (beta chain) was documented in a study of T cells in Graves' hyperthyroidism and ophthalmopathy. This clonotype was observed many times. TCR beta CDR3 sequences were amplified from RNA transcripts. In the first-round RT-PCR of the TCR CDR3, the HTBI primer set was used. Each CDR3 protein gets one entry after TCRdb re-called the multiplex PCR reads with MiXCR. The sample contains about 530,000 distinct CDR3 sequences, 17% of which appear only once. This sequence originates from a woman aged 18-29 years with Graves' ophthalmopathy. Sequenced: blood.

CDR3 in amino acids: CASSPQTSGSPDTQYF. The CDR3 nucleotides are TGTGCCAGTAGTCCACAAACTAGCGGGAGCCCAGATACGCAGTATTTT. This chain uses TRBV19 with TRBJ2-3; 11 nucleotides align to TRBD2. The V gene end was trimmed by 5 bases and the J gene end by 4 bases; junction bases not matched to a gene: 8. Germline V CDR1 and CDR2: LNHDA, SQIVND (reference sequence). The CDR3 has 16 amino acids.